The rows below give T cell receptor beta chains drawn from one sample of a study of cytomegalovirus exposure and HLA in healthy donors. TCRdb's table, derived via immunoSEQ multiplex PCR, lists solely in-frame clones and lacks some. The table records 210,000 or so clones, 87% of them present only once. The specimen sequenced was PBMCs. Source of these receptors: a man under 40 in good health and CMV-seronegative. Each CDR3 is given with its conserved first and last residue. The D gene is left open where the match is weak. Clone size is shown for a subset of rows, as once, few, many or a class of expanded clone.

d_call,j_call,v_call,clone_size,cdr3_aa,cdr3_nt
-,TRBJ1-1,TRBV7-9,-,CASSLLGHEAFF,TGTGCCAGCAGCTTATTGGGGCATGAAGCTTTCTTT
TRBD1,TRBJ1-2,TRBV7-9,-,CASSRQGYGYTF,TGTGCCAGCAGCCGACAGGGCTATGGCTACACCTTC
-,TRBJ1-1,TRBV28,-,CASSFPGNTEAFF,TGTGCCAGCAGTTTTCCGGGTAACACTGAAGCTTTCTTT
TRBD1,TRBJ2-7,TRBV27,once,CASSPTGAYEQYF,TGTGCCAGCAGTCCGACAGGGGCCTACGAGCAGTACTTC
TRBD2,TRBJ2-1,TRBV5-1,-,CASSLVLAVSYNEQFF,TGCGCCAGCAGCTTGGTGCTAGCGGTTTCCTACAATGAGCAGTTCTTC
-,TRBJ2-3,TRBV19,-,CASSRGGGLTDTQYF,TGTGCCAGTAGTAGAGGCGGGGGCCTCACAGATACGCAGTATTTT
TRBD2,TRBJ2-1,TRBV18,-,CASSPISGRSYNEQFF,TGTGCCAGCTCACCAATAAGCGGGAGGTCCTACAATGAGCAGTTCTTC
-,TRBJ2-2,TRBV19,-,CASSMMGLTTGELFF,TGTGCCAGTAGTATGATGGGACTTACCACCGGGGAGCTGTTTTTT
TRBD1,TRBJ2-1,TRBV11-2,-,CASSSGQGNNEQFF,TGTGCCAGCAGTTCGGGACAGGGGAACAATGAGCAGTTCTTC
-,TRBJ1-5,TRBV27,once,CASGGGLSRGPQHF,TGTGCCAGTGGAGGAGGGCTCTCCCGGGGGCCCCAGCATTTT
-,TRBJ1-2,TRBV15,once,CATSRDPSREKEGYTF,TGTGCCACCAGCAGAGACCCGTCCAGGGAAAAGGAGGGCTACACCTTC
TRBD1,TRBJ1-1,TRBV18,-,CASSPDRASDEAFF,TGTGCCAGCTCACCGGACAGGGCGTCGGATGAAGCTTTCTTT
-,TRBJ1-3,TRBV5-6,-,CASSRKQRSYPFSGNTIYF,TGTGCCAGCAGCCGTAAACAGCGGTCATACCCCTTTTCTGGAAACACCATATATTTT
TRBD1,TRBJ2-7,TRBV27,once,CASSLRQGATYEQYF,TGTGCCAGCAGTCTGCGACAGGGCGCAACCTACGAGCAGTACTTC
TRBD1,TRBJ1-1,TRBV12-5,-,CASGQGAPMNTEAFF,TGTGCTAGTGGCCAGGGGGCCCCCATGAACACTGAAGCTTTCTTT
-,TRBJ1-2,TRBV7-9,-,CASGPPGWGYTF,TGTGCCAGCGGACCGCCAGGGTGGGGCTACACCTTC
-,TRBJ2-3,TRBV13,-,CASGLSRDTQYF,TGTGCCAGCGGACTTAGTCGTGATACGCAGTATTTT
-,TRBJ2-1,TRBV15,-,CATSRAGPYNEQFF,TGTGCCACCAGCAGAGCGGGTCCCTACAATGAGCAGTTCTTC
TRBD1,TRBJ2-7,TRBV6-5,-,CASSSTRDREYEQYF,TGTGCCAGCAGTTCTACACGGGACAGAGAATACGAGCAGTACTTC
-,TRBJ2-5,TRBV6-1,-,CASSELLETQYF,TGTGCCAGCAGTGAACTGTTAGAGACCCAGTACTTC
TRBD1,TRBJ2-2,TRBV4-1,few,CASSLPFRDRNTGELFF,TGCGCCAGCAGCCTTCCTTTCCGGGACAGAAACACCGGGGAGCTGTTTTTT
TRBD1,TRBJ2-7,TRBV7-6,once,CASSLRKGAHEQYF,TGTGCCAGCAGCCTTCGCAAGGGGGCCCACGAGCAGTACTTC
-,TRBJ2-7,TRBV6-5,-,CASSYSRSNYEQYF,TGTGCCAGCAGTTACTCGAGGAGTAACTACGAGCAGTACTTC
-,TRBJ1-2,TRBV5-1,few,CASSWYTDNYGYTF,TGCGCCAGCAGCTGGTACACAGATAACTATGGCTACACCTTC
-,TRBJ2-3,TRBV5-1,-,CASSLIRVDTQYF,TGCGCCAGCAGCTTGATCAGGGTTGATACGCAGTATTTT
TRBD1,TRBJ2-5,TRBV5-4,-,CASRSRGTGGQETQYF,TGTGCCAGCAGATCCCGCGGGACAGGGGGCCAAGAGACCCAGTACTTC
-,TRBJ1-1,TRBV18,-,CASSLLLKSDTEAFF,TGTGCCAGCTCGCTCCTATTGAAGAGCGACACTGAAGCTTTCTTT
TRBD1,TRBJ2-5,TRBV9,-,CASNRDSQETQYF,TGTGCCAGCAACCGGGACAGCCAAGAGACCCAGTACTTC
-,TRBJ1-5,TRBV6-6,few,CASSSGSNQPQHF,TGTGCCAGCAGTTCAGGGAGCAATCAGCCCCAGCATTTT
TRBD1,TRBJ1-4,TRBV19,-,CASSRTGAEKLFF,TGTGCCAGTAGCAGGACAGGGGCGGAAAAACTGTTTTTT
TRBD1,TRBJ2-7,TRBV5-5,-,CASSLLAGQAYEQYF,TGTGCCAGCAGCTTGCTGGCGGGACAGGCTTACGAGCAGTACTTC
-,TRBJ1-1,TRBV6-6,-,CASRRLRGNTEAFF,TGTGCCAGCAGGCGCCTGCGGGGAAACACTGAAGCTTTCTTT
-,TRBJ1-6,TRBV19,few,CASSIAGSYNSPLHF,TGTGCCAGTAGTATCGCCGGCTCCTATAATTCACCCCTCCACTTT
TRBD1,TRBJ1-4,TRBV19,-,CASSSKTGTALFNEKLFF,TGTGCCAGTAGTTCCAAAACCGGGACAGCCTTGTTTAATGAAAAACTGTTTTTT
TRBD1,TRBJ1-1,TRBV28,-,CASRTPGTGSTEAFF,TGTGCCAGCAGAACGCCCGGGACAGGTTCCACTGAAGCTTTCTTT
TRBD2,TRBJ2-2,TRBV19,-,CASSYRGGPGELFF,TGTGCCAGTAGTTATCGGGGGGGTCCCGGGGAGCTGTTTTTT
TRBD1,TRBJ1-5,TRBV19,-,CASSLDRANQPQHF,TGTGCCAGTAGTCTCGACAGGGCCAATCAGCCCCAGCATTTT
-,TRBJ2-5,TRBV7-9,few,CASSSRVRGETQYF,TGTGCCAGCAGCTCCAGGGTCCGGGGGGAGACCCAGTACTTC
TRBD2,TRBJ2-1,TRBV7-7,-,CASSFASGAGSSYNEQFF,TGTGCTAGCAGCTTCGCTAGCGGGGCCGGTAGCTCCTACAATGAGCAGTTCTTC
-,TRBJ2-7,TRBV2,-,CASSNYEQYF,TGTGCCAGCAGCAACTACGAGCAGTACTTC
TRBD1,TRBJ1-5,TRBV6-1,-,CASRDRRSNQPQHF,TGTGCCAGCAGGGACAGGCGGAGCAATCAGCCCCAGCATTTT
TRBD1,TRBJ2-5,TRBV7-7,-,CASSLWDRGQETQYF,TGTGCTAGCAGCTTATGGGACAGGGGCCAAGAGACCCAGTACTTC
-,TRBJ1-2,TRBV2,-,CASTVRRGSGYTF,TGTGCCAGCACCGTAAGAAGGGGGTCTGGCTACACCTTC
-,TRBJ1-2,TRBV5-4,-,CASSLPGNYGYTF,TGTGCCAGCAGCCTGCCAGGAAACTATGGCTACACCTTC
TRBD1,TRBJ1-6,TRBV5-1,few,CASSLLGTGDSPLHF,TGCGCCAGCAGCTTGTTGGGGACAGGGGATTCACCCCTCCACTTT
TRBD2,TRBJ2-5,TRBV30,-,CAWSIGTTQETQYF,TGTGCCTGGAGTATAGGGACTACTCAAGAGACCCAGTACTTC